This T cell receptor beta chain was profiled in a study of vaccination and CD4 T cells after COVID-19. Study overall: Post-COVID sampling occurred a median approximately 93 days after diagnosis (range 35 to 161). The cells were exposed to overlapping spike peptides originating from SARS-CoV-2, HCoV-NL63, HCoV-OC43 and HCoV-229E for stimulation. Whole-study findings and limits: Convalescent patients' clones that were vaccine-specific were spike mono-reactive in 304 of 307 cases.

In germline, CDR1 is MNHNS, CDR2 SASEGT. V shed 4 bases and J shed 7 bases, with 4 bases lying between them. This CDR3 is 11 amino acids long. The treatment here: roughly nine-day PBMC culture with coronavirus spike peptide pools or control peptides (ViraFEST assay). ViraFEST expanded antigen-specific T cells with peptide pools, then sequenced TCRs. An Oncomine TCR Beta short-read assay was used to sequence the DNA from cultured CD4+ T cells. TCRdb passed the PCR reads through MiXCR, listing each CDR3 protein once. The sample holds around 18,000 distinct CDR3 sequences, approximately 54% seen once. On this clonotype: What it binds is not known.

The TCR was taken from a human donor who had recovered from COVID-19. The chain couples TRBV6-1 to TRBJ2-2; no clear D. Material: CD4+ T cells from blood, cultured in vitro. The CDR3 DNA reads TGTGCCAGCAGTGTTGGCGGGGAGCTGTTTTTT. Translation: CASSVGGELFF.